Listed below are T cell receptor beta chains from one sample, sequenced in a study of cytomegalovirus exposure and HLA in healthy donors. Data came from immunoSEQ multiplex PCR; TCRdb stores just in-frame clones and leaves some out. The table includes 150,000 to 200,000 clones, around 83% detected once. Sequenced material: PBMCs. The receptor set was obtained from a man between 18 and 29 years old in good health and CMV-seropositive. The CDR3 runs from the conserved cysteine through the conserved F or W. A D gene is named only where the DNA matches it firmly. Not every row has a clone size; where given, it reads once, few, many or a size class.

J gene,clone size,V gene,D gene,CDR3 protein,CDR3 DNA
TRBJ1-1,few,TRBV10-3,TRBD1,CAISDRRQGGTEAFF,TGTGCCATCAGTGATAGGCGACAGGGGGGCACTGAAGCTTTCTTT
TRBJ2-7,.,TRBV6-4,TRBD2,CASSVSGGDYEQYF,TGTGCCAGCAGTGTAAGCGGGGGGGACTACGAGCAGTACTTC
TRBJ2-2,.,TRBV19,TRBD1,CASSPQGNVRELFF,TGTGCCAGTAGTCCACAGGGGAACGTCAGGGAGCTGTTTTTT
TRBJ2-1,.,TRBV7-8,TRBD2,CASRLGGATYNEQFF,TGTGCCAGCAGACTCGGGGGGGCTACCTACAATGAGCAGTTCTTC
TRBJ2-7,.,TRBV7-9,.,CASSPAWTDSYEQYF,TGTGCCAGCAGCCCGGCTTGGACAGACTCCTACGAGCAGTACTTC
TRBJ2-7,few,TRBV7-9,TRBD2,CASSWAGRGGEQYF,TGTGCCAGCAGCTGGGCAGGTCGGGGGGGCGAGCAGTACTTC
TRBJ2-7,.,TRBV5-6,.,CASSLAAGLLQTYEQYF,TGTGCCAGCAGCTTGGCGGCAGGGTTGCTTCAAACCTACGAGCAGTACTTC
TRBJ2-3,.,TRBV2,TRBD2,CASRLTSGGALDTQYF,TGTGCCAGCAGGTTGACTAGCGGGGGGGCTTTAGATACGCAGTATTTT
TRBJ2-5,.,TRBV23-1,.,CASSQRQGGETQYF,TGCGCCAGCAGTCAGAGACAGGGAGGCGAGACCCAGTACTTC
TRBJ2-5,.,TRBV7-6,.,CASSLAQGLVQETQYF,TGTGCCAGCAGCTTAGCTCAGGGTCTTGTCCAAGAGACCCAGTACTTC
TRBJ2-1,.,TRBV4-2,TRBD2,CASSQRDGAGGRPNEQFF,TGTGCCAGCAGCCAACGGGATGGGGCGGGGGGGCGCCCCAATGAGCAGTTCTTC
TRBJ1-5,.,TRBV7-9,TRBD1,CASSLEGANQPQHF,TGTGCCAGCAGCCTCGAGGGGGCGAATCAGCCCCAGCATTTT
TRBJ2-6,.,TRBV5-1,.,CASSFDSGANGLTF,TGCGCCAGCAGCTTTGACTCTGGGGCCAACGGCCTGACTTTC
TRBJ2-5,once,TRBV4-1,TRBD2,CASSQLPSGGLETQYF,TGCGCCAGCAGCCAATTACCCAGCGGGGGGTTAGAGACCCAGTACTTC
TRBJ1-2,.,TRBV13,.,CASSSAGDDGYTF,TGTGCCAGCAGCTCGGCGGGAGATGATGGCTACACCTTC
TRBJ2-6,few,TRBV4-1,.,CASSQGPSGANGLTF,TGCGCCAGCAGCCAAGGACCCTCTGGGGCCAACGGCCTGACTTTC
TRBJ2-2,.,TRBV6-5,.,CASSYSGRNTGELFF,TGTGCCAGCAGTTATAGCGGCAGGAACACCGGGGAGCTGTTTTTT
TRBJ1-1,few,TRBV7-9,TRBD1,CASSLVQGTEAFF,TGTGCCAGCAGCTTAGTACAGGGGACTGAAGCTTTCTTT
TRBJ2-5,.,TRBV9,TRBD2,CASSSLERGAQETQYF,TGTGCCAGCAGTTCCCTCGAGCGGGGGGCCCAAGAGACCCAGTACTTC
TRBJ2-3,.,TRBV2,.,CASTPLATSTDTQYF,TGTGCCAGCACCCCGCTAGCTACTAGCACAGATACGCAGTATTTT
TRBJ2-1,.,TRBV19,TRBD2,CASSRALAGGNNEQFF,TGTGCCAGTAGTAGAGCCCTCGCGGGGGGTAACAATGAGCAGTTCTTC
TRBJ2-1,.,TRBV23-1,TRBD1,CASSQNRQGATYSYNEQFF,TGCGCCAGCAGTCAAAACAGACAGGGGGCGACTTACTCCTACAATGAGCAGTTCTTC
TRBJ2-1,.,TRBV5-1,TRBD2,CASSLSGGTYNEQFF,TGCGCCAGCAGTCTTAGCGGGGGGACCTACAATGAGCAGTTCTTC
TRBJ2-5,.,TRBV5-5,.,CASSPLGRVGETQYF,TGTGCCAGCAGCCCCTTAGGGCGGGTGGGAGAGACCCAGTACTTC
TRBJ2-5,.,TRBV12-5,TRBD2,CASGLGSGGPETQYF,TGTGCTAGTGGCCTGGGATCGGGGGGGCCGGAGACCCAGTACTTC
TRBJ2-2,few,TRBV6-5,TRBD1,CASSYGIGTVDGELFF,TGTGCCAGCAGTTACGGCATCGGGACAGTAGACGGGGAGCTGTTTTTT
TRBJ1-4,.,TRBV7-8,.,CASSLEQAESEKLFF,TGTGCCAGCAGCTTAGAGCAGGCTGAGAGTGAAAAACTGTTTTTT
TRBJ2-3,.,TRBV30,.,CAWSVRVRGWGGTDTQYF,TGTGCCTGGAGTGTACGGGTGCGGGGATGGGGCGGGACAGATACGCAGTATTTT
TRBJ2-7,.,TRBV5-1,TRBD1,CASSQGTGMSYEQYF,TGCGCCAGCAGCCAGGGGACAGGGATGTCCTACGAGCAGTACTTC
TRBJ2-7,.,TRBV7-9,.,CASSSQAYEQYF,TGTGCCAGCAGCTCACAGGCCTACGAGCAGTACTTC
TRBJ2-5,.,TRBV7-2,TRBD2,CASSLASGVQETQYF,TGTGCCAGCAGCTTGGCTAGCGGGGTTCAAGAGACCCAGTACTTC
TRBJ2-2,.,TRBV11-3,.,CASSLDGGNTGELFF,TGTGCCAGCAGCTTAGACGGGGGTAACACCGGGGAGCTGTTTTTT
TRBJ2-1,.,TRBV6-4,.,CARGCLNEQFF,TGTGCCAGGGGCTGTCTCAATGAGCAGTTCTTC
TRBJ1-6,.,TRBV15,.,CATSRGGSPLHF,TGTGCCACCAGCAGAGGGGGCTCACCCCTCCACTTT
TRBJ2-5,once,TRBV9,TRBD2,CASGLAVQETQYF,TGTGCCAGCGGCCTAGCGGTACAAGAGACCCAGTACTTC
TRBJ1-4,.,TRBV7-6,TRBD1,CASSLGTGVDEKLFF,TGTGCCAGCAGCTTGGGGACAGGGGTGGATGAAAAACTGTTTTTT
TRBJ1-1,.,TRBV29-1,TRBD1,CSVETGYPTEAFF,TGCAGCGTTGAGACAGGGTACCCTACTGAAGCTTTCTTT
TRBJ1-1,.,TRBV28,.,CASNPGTGTTNTEAFF,TGTGCCAGCAACCCGGGTACCGGGACAACGAACACTGAAGCTTTCTTT
TRBJ2-1,.,TRBV13,TRBD1,CASSLARTGGYNEQFF,TGTGCCAGCAGCTTAGCTCGGACAGGGGGCTACAATGAGCAGTTCTTC
TRBJ1-1,.,TRBV4-3,.,CASSPQGGTEAFF,TGCGCCAGCAGCCCACAGGGTGGGACTGAAGCTTTCTTT
TRBJ1-1,.,TRBV29-1,.,CSAFNTEAFF,TGCAGCGCCTTTAACACTGAAGCTTTCTTT
TRBJ2-1,.,TRBV6-4,.,CASSFRGGEKQFF,TGTGCCAGCAGCTTTAGAGGAGGGGAAAAGCAGTTCTTC
TRBJ2-1,.,TRBV19,TRBD1,CASRSGTGEPGAYNEQFF,TGTGCCAGTAGATCAGGGACAGGGGAGCCCGGCGCCTACAATGAGCAGTTCTTC
TRBJ1-5,.,TRBV19,.,CASSPQDRLYQPQHF,TGTGCCAGTAGTCCCCAGGACAGACTGTATCAGCCCCAGCATTTT
TRBJ2-2,few,TRBV14,.,CASSLRQSAGELFF,TGTGCCAGCAGCCTCAGACAGTCAGCCGGGGAGCTGTTTTTT
TRBJ1-4,once,TRBV27,.,CASSWGGVPLKLFF,TGTGCCAGCAGTTGGGGGGGGGTGCCGTTAAAACTGTTTTTT
TRBJ2-7,.,TRBV16,.,CASSQTGLLYEQYF,TGTGCCAGCAGCCAAACCGGACTTCTGTACGAGCAGTACTTC
TRBJ2-1,.,TRBV5-6,.,CASSFGDNEQFF,TGTGCCAGCAGCTTCGGAGACAATGAGCAGTTCTTC
TRBJ1-1,.,TRBV19,.,CASSIGGGERTEAFF,TGTGCCAGTAGTATCGGAGGCGGCGAGAGGACTGAAGCTTTCTTT
TRBJ2-1,.,TRBV5-4,TRBD2,CASSPGLESQFF,TGTGCCAGCAGCCCAGGACTAGAGTCGCAGTTCTTC
TRBJ2-5,.,TRBV25-1,.,CASSVPGGQETQYF,TGTGCCAGCAGTGTCCCCGGGGGTCAAGAGACCCAGTACTTC
TRBJ2-1,.,TRBV29-1,TRBD2,CSVEDEASGVLRSNEQFF,TGCAGCGTTGAAGATGAGGCTAGCGGGGTGCTACGATCCAATGAGCAGTTCTTC
TRBJ2-2,.,TRBV2,TRBD1,CASWTGRTPRGELFF,TGTGCCAGCTGGACAGGGCGGACACCGAGAGGGGAGCTGTTTTTT
TRBJ2-5,.,TRBV7-8,.,CASSTTRSQETQYF,TGTGCCAGCAGTACCACTCGGAGTCAAGAGACCCAGTACTTC
TRBJ1-2,.,TRBV30,TRBD1,CAWSAGTGVYTF,TGTGCCTGGAGTGCCGGGACAGGGGTGTACACCTTC